This T cell receptor (beta chain) is from a study of shared clonotypes between healthy human individuals. A CD45RA-negative memory subset and a CD45RA+ naive subset were separated from the CD4+ cells. The assay was immunoSEQ multiplex PCR, and TCRdb's table has in-frame clones only and misses some. The sample includes 2 million to 2.5 million clones, 85% to 95% of them seen just once. The CDR3 runs to 15 residues. The germline V gene has CDR1 SNHLY and CDR2 FYNNEI. The ends were cut back, 8 bases at V and 4 bases at J, with 19 bases in the middle. Study-level results: Larger richness was generally estimated for naive than memory subsets. Rarefaction showed that sequencing of sorted subsets was incomplete (despite large depth).

Of note for this clone: Its matching antigen is unknown.

This clonotype originated in a young man in good health. Some clones in this sample may be carry-over from other donors' samples. The sample consisted of naive CD4+ T cells from PBMCs. Subset given: CD45RA+ positively selected. The gene calls are TRBV2 and TRBJ2-3, with D maybe TRBD2 (5 bases). CDR3 nucleotide sequence: TGTGCCAGCCAGCGTTCCTCCGGGGTGGCAGATACGCAGTATTTT. Amino acid sequence: CASQRSSGVADTQYF.